This TCR beta chain was sequenced in a study of T cells in Graves' hyperthyroidism and ophthalmopathy. TCR beta CDR3 regions were amplified from RNA. HTBI primers drove first-round RT-PCR of the TCR CDR3. TCRdb reprocessed the multiplex PCR reads via MiXCR and lists one record per CDR3 protein. The sample holds some 760,000 distinct CDR3 sequences, less than 15% seen once. Any patient presenting with uncontrolled infection, other autoimmune disease, pregnancy or lactation was left out. This sequence originates from a woman between 18 and 29 years old with Graves' hyperthyroidism. The specimen was blood.

CDR3 protein: CSARGNSEQFF. CDR3 DNA: TGCAGTGCTAGGGGCAATAGCGAGCAGTTCTTC. J is TRBJ2-1 and V is TRBV20-1; unclear D gene. Trimming took off 3 bases at V and 10 bases at J, with 10 bases between the two ends. There are 11 residues in the CDR3. Germline CDR1 and CDR2: DFQATT and SNEGSKA (reference sequence).